This is a list of T cell receptor beta chains from one sample in a study of blood T cells in healthy people across ages. One entry per CDR3 protein results from TCRdb running MiXCR on the 5' RACE reads. The table records roughly 1,700,000 distinct CDR3 sequences, 28% of them present only once. The sample was blood. The origin of the receptors is a woman in her twenties or thirties in good health. The CDR3 runs from the conserved cysteine through the conserved F or W. Fields, in order: V gene, CDR3 length, J gene, CDR3 protein.

TRBV4-3	18	TRBJ2-7	CASSQEHRGAARSHEQYF
TRBV2	14	TRBJ2-7	CASSPGIREDEQYF
TRBV7-2	15	TRBJ2-3	CASRSGTGNVRAKYF
TRBV7-9	15	TRBJ2-1	CASTNRDTAYNEQFF
TRBV19	14	TRBJ1-5	CASSMENGNQPQHF
TRBV20-1	13	TRBJ2-3	CSAVAGGTDTQYF
TRBV9	17	TRBJ2-5	CASSVGFWGPTQETQYF
TRBV5-1	13	TRBJ1-1	CASSPQGVIEAFF
TRBV30	12	TRBJ2-4	CAWRLAKNIQYF
TRBV9	13	TRBJ2-7	CASSGTESYEQYF
TRBV4-1	16	TRBJ2-1	CASRSTSGGAFNEQFF
TRBV29-1	14	TRBJ2-1	CSGLVPHLYNEQFF
TRBV7-3	14	TRBJ2-1	CASSLAPAANEQFF
TRBV9	16	TRBJ2-1	CASSGGQGRPGNEQFF
TRBV4-2	16	TRBJ1-5	CASSHLQGKSNQPQHF
TRBV29-1	15	TRBJ2-1	CSVSLLAETYNEQFF
TRBV3-1	14	TRBJ2-7	CASSQRQGVYEQYF
TRBV20-1	15	TRBJ2-7	CSARRGAGSSYEQYF
TRBV4-1	15	TRBJ1-2	CASSHPTVGNYGYTF
TRBV12-3/TRBV12-4	16	TRBJ2-7	CASSLFGGGFSYEQYF
TRBV5-1	13	TRBJ2-7	CASSLQAPYEQYF
TRBV5-1	15	TRBJ1-2	CASTRNRAANYGYTF
TRBV28	12	TRBJ2-7	CASNLKGYEQYF
TRBV20-1	15	TRBJ2-1	CSAPSALAGNNEQFF
TRBV5-1	16	-	CASSLALQGRRYEQYF
TRBV3-1	15	TRBJ2-1	CASSRRDGGWNEQFF
TRBV7-4	14	TRBJ1-4	CASSWDRGHEKLFF
TRBV7-9	14	TRBJ1-1	CASSGTGVGPEAFF
TRBV3-1	14	TRBJ1-2	CASSQDDRNYGYTF
TRBV24-1	16	TRBJ2-3	CATSDGQVSSTDTQYF
TRBV27	14	TRBJ1-4	CASSYRGQAEKLFF
TRBV7-3	13	TRBJ2-3	CASKLVGGDTQYF
TRBV5-1	15	TRBJ2-5	CASNPGGGVQETQYF